The present T cell receptor beta chain was sequenced within a study of T cell repertoires in cytomegalovirus infection. TCRdb analysed the reads with MiXCR anew, one entry per CDR3 protein. The profile shows roughly 300,000 distinct CDR3 sequences, around a tenth of them singletons. In this sample, this clonotype turned up many times. Trimming took 7 bases from V and 6 from J; bases not matched to a gene: 7. The CDR3 consists of 16 residues. Germline loops: CDR1 KGHDR, CDR2 SFDVKD. Sequenced: PBMCs. The TCR originated in a human donor in good health (CMV status not recorded). Some clones in this sample may be carry-over from other donors' samples. The gene calls are TRBV24-1 and TRBJ2-3; TRBD2 aligns across 15 bases. CDR3 loop: CATSPGGLAGGDTQYF. The CDR3 coding sequence is TGTGCCACCAGCCCCGGGGGACTAGCGGGGGGCGATACGCAGTATTTT.